Sequencing of this T cell receptor (beta chain) was carried out in a study of blood T cells in healthy people across ages. A J-beta primer mix and a sample-barcoded 5' primer were used in a second PCR of roughly 7 to 12 cycles. TCRdb fed the 5' RACE reads into MiXCR, producing one record per CDR3 protein. This table has approximately 940,000 distinct CDR3 sequences, about 48% appearing once. CDR1 is SEHNR, CDR2 FQNEAQ, per germline (reference sequence). The CDR3 length is 15 residues. Trimming at V came to 3 bases and at J to 5 bases, leaving 3 bases not matched to a gene. This chain links TRBV7-9 with TRBJ2-1, with 11 bases aligning to TRBD2. The sample consisted of blood. The TCR originated in a man aged 25 to 45 in good health. In DNA, the CDR3 is TGTGCCAGCAGCTTCTTGACTAGCGGGGACAATGAGCAGTTCTTC. This codes for CASSFLTSGDNEQFF.